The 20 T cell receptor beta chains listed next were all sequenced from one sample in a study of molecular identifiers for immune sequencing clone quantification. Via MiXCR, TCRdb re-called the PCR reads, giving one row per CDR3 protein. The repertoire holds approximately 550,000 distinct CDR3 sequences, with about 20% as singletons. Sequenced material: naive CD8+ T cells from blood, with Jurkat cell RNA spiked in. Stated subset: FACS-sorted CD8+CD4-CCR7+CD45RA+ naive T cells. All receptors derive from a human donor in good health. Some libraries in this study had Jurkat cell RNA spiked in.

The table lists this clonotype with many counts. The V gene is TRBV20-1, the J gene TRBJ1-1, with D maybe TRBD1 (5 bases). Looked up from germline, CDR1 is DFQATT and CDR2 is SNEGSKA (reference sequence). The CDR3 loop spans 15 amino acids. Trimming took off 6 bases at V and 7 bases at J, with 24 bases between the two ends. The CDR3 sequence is CSAPDAVGGGVEAFF. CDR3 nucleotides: TGCAGTGCCCCGGATGCCGTCGGGGGGGGAGTTGAAGCTTTCTTT.

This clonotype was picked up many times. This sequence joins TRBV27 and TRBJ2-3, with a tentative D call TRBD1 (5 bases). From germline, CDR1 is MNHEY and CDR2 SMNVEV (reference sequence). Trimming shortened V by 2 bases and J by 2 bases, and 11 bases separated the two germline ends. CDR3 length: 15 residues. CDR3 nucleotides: TGTGCCAGCAGTTTACAGGGAACTTCCACAGATACGCAGTATTTT. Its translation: CASSLQGTSTDTQYF.

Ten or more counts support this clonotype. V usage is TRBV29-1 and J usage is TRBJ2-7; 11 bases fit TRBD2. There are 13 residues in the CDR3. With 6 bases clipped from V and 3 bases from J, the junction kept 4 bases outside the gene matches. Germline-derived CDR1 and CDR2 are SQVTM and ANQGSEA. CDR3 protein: CSVTTSGSYEQYF. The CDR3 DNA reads TGCAGCGTAACAACTAGCGGGAGCTACGAGCAGTACTTC.

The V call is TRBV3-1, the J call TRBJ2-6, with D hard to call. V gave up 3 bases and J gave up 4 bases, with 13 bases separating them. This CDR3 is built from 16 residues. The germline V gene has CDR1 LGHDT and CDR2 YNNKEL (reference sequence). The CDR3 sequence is CASSHPADGGANVLTF. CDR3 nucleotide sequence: TGTGCCAGCAGCCATCCCGCGGATGGGGGGGCCAACGTCCTGACTTTC.

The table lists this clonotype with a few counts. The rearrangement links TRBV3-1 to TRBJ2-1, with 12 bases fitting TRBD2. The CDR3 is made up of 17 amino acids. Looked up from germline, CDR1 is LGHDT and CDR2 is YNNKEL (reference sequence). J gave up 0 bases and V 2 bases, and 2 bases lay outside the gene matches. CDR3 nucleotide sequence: TGTGCCAGCAGCCAACTAGCGGGGGGGGGCTCCTACAATGAGCAGTTCTTC. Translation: CASSQLAGGGSYNEQFF.

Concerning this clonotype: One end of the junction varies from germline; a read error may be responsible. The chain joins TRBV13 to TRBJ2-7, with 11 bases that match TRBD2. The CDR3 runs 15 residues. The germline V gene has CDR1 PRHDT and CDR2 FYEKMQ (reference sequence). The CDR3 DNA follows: TGTACCAGCAGCTCGGGACTAGCGGCATCCTACGAGCAGTACTTC. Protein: CTSSSGLAASYEQYF.

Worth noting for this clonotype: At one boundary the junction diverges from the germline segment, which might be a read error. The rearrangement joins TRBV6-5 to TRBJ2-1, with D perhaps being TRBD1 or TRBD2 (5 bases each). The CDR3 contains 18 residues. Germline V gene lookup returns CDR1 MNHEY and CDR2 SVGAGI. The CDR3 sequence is CASSPRRDRDGEYNGQFF. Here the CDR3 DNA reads TGTGCCAGCAGTCCCCGCCGCGATCGGGACGGAGAATACAATGGGCAGTTCTTC.

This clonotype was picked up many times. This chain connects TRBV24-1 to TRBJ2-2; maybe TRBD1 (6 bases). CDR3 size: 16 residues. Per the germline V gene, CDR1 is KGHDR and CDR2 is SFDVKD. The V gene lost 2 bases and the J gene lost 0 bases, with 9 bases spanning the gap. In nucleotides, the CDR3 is TGTGCCACCAGTGATTGGGACAACTCGAACACCGGGGAGCTGTTTTTT. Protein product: CATSDWDNSNTGELFF.

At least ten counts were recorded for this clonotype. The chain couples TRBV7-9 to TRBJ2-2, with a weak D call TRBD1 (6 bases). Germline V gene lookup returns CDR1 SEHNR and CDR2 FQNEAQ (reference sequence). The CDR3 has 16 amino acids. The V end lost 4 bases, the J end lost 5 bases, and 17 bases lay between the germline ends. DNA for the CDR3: TGTGCCAGCAGCTCACCGAGACAGGCAATGACCGGGGAGCTGTTTTTT. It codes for CASSSPRQAMTGELFF.

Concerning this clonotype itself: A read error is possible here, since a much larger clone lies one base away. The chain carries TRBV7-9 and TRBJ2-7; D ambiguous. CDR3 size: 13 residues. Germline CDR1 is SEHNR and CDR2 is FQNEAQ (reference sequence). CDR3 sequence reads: CAGSLRTSYEQYF. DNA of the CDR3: TGTGCCGGCAGCTTAAGAACGTCCTACGAGCAGTACTTC.

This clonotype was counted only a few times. CDR3 sequence (DNA): TGTGCCAGCAGCATATCCGGGAGTATCTCCTATAATTCACCCCTCCACTTT. This encodes CASSISGSISYNSPLHF. The chain joins TRBV7-2 to TRBJ1-6; D is undetermined. V lost 5 bases to trimming and J lost 0 bases, with 14 bases between them. CDR3 size: 17 residues. Germline lookup yields CDR1 SGHTA and CDR2 FQGNSA. The variable domain in full, with the rest retrieved from reference TRBV7-2 and TRBJ1-6, is GAGVSQSPSNKVTEKGKDVELRCDPISGHTALYWYRQSLGQGLEFLIYFQGNSAPDKSGLPSDRFSAERTGGSVSTLTIQRTQQEDSAVYLCASSISGSISYNSPLHFGNGTRLTVT.

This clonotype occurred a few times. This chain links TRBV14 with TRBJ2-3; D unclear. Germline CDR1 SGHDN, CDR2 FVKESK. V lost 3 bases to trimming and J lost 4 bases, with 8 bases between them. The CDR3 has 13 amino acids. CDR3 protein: CASSQGRSDTQYF. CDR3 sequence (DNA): TGTGCCAGCAGCCAGGGCCGTTCAGATACGCAGTATTTT.

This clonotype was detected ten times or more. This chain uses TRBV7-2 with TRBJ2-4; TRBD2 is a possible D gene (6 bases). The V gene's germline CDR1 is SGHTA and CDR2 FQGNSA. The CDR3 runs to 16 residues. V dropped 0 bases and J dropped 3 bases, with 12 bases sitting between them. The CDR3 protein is CASSLAGRFGKNIQYF. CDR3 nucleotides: TGTGCCAGCAGCTTAGCAGGGAGGTTCGGCAAAAACATTCAGTACTTC. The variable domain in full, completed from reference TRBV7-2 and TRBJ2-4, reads GAGVSQSPSNKVTEKGKDVELRCDPISGHTALYWYRQSLGQGLEFLIYFQGNSAPDKSGLPSDRFSAERTGGSVSTLTIQRTQQEDSAVYLCASSLAGRFGKNIQYFGAGTRLSVL.

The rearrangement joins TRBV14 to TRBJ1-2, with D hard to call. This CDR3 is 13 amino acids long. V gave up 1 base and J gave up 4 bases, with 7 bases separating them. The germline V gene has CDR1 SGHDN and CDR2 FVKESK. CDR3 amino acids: CASSQVQLYGYTF. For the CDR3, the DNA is TGTGCCAGCAGCCAAGTACAGCTCTATGGCTACACCTTC.

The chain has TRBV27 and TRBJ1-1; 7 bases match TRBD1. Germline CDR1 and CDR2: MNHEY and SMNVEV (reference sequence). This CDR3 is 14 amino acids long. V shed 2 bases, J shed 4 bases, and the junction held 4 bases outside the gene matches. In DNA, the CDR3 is TGTGCCAGCAGTTTAGCCCACAGGGGCACTGAAGCTTTCTTT. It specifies CASSLAHRGTEAFF.

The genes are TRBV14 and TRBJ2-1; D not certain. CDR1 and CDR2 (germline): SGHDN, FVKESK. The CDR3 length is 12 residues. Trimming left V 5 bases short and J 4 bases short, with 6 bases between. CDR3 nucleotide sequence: TGTGCCAGCAGCACCCTATACAATGAGCAGTTCTTC. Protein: CASSTLYNEQFF.

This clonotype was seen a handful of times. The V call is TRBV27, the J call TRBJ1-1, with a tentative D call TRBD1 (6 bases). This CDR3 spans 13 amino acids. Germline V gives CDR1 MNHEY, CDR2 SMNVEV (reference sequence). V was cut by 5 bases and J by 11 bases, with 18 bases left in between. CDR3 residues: CASSLSTGLGAFF. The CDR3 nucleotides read TGTGCCAGCAGTCTCTCGACAGGTCTTGGGGCTTTCTTT.

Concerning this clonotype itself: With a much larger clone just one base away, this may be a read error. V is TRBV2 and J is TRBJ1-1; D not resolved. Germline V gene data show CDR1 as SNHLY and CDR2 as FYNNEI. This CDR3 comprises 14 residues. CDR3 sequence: CASSLTLVGTEALF. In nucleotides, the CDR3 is TGTGCCAGCAGTCTGACCCTGGTTGGCACTGAAGCTCTCTTT. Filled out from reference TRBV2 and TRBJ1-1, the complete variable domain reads EPEVTQTPSHQVTQMGQEVILRCVPISNHLYFYWYRQILGQKVEFLVSFYNNEISEKSEIFDDQFSVERPDGSNFTLKIRSTKLEDSAMYFCASSLTLVGTEALFGQGTRLTVV.

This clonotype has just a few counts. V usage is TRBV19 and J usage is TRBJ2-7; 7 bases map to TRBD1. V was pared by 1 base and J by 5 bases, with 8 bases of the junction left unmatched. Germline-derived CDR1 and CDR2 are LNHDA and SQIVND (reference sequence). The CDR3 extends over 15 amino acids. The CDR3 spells CASSIVSTGWNEQYF. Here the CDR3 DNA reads TGTGCCAGTAGTATAGTCTCGACAGGGTGGAACGAGCAGTACTTC.

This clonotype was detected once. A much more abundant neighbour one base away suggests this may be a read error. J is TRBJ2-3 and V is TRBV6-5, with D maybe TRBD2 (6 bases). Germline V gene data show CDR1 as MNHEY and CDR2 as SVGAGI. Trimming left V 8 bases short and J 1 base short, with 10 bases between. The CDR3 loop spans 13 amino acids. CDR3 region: CASRASGTDTQYF. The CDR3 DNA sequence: TGTGCCAGCCGGGCTAGCGGCACAGATACGCAGTATTTT.